The T cell receptor (beta chain) under discussion was sequenced for a study of T cells expressing NK-cell markers. TCRdb reprocessed the 5' RACE reads and reports one entry per CDR3 protein, with no DNA. The sample has about 260,000 distinct CDR3 sequences, and its top ten clones hold approximately 0.41%. Germline values: CDR1 LNHDA, CDR2 SQIVND (reference sequence). The CDR3 runs 16 residues. Material for sequencing was blood T cells: a sorted CD56 or NKG2C T cell subset, CD4+ or CD8+ T cells, or bulk PBMC T cells (not recorded which). This receptor was obtained from a man younger than 30 in good health. The gene calls are TRBV19 and TRBJ1-1; lacking DNA, the TRBD1 call made by TCRdb goes unchecked. CDR3 protein: CASRKTGPYSNTEAFF.